These T cell receptor beta chains were read from a single sample in a study of T cells expressing NK-cell markers. TCRdb reprocessed the 5' RACE reads, with one entry per CDR3 protein and no DNA. This sample's table has 160,000 or so distinct CDR3 sequences. Material for sequencing was blood T cells: a sorted CD56 or NKG2C T cell subset, CD4+ or CD8+ T cells, or bulk PBMC T cells (not recorded which). These receptors were taken from a woman aged 18 to 75 in good health. Both conserved end residues are part of each CDR3. The order of the fields is V gene, J gene, CDR3 protein.

V: TRBV6-2/TRBV6-3
J: TRBJ2-5
CDR3: CASSYVGIGETQYF

V: TRBV2
J: TRBJ2-3
CDR3: CASSESRNSDTQYF

V: TRBV4-1
J: TRBJ2-5
CDR3: CASSPTGAGRGETQYF

V: TRBV6-5
J: TRBJ2-2
CDR3: CASSYSRLAGGSGELFF

V: TRBV28
J: TRBJ2-5
CDR3: CASSLAGTSGRAGETQYF

V: TRBV15
J: TRBJ2-6
CDR3: CATSRDPSGANVLTF

V: TRBV7-3
J: TRBJ2-5
CDR3: CASSLTKEETQYF

V: TRBV12-3/TRBV12-4
J: TRBJ2-1
CDR3: CAGGRTYNEQFF

V: TRBV5-1
J: TRBJ2-5
CDR3: CASRGTGVHETQYF

V: TRBV10-3
J: TRBJ2-7
CDR3: CAISTGQGGYEQYF

V: TRBV20-1
J: TRBJ2-1
CDR3: CSVEASGSRYNEQFF

V: TRBV5-4
J: TRBJ2-5
CDR3: CASSVGTSGGAETQYF

V: TRBV28
J: TRBJ2-5
CDR3: CASSTRQGPQTQYF

V: TRBV12-3/TRBV12-4
J: TRBJ1-5
CDR3: CASRQTSSNQPQHF

V: TRBV4-2
J: TRBJ2-1
CDR3: CASSQEVAGRQQFF

V: TRBV5-1
J: TRBJ2-3
CDR3: CASSDGRFEGDTQYF

V: TRBV7-9
J: TRBJ2-1
CDR3: CASSSLTSGRDEQFF

V: TRBV14
J: TRBJ1-1
CDR3: CASTSFGGNTEAFF

V: TRBV2
J: TRBJ1-2
CDR3: CASSVSGYYGYTF

V: TRBV7-6
J: TRBJ2-2
CDR3: CASSLSRGLGNTGELFF

V: TRBV28
J: TRBJ2-1
CDR3: CASRTVKGAIGSYNEQFF

V: TRBV5-6
J: TRBJ1-6
CDR3: CASSWGGRSPLHF

V: TRBV7-8
J: TRBJ2-3
CDR3: CASSPSPGSYTDTQYF

V: TRBV7-9
J: TRBJ2-1
CDR3: CASRPPTPMNEQFF

V: TRBV12-3/TRBV12-4
J: TRBJ1-5
CDR3: CASSYQGDQPQHF

V: TRBV29-1
J: TRBJ2-5
CDR3: CSVEGEAGQETQYF

V: TRBV4-1
J: TRBJ1-1
CDR3: CASSQDPGMNTEAFF

V: TRBV5-1
J: TRBJ1-2
CDR3: CASSVGQFGDGYTF

V: TRBV12-3/TRBV12-4
J: TRBJ2-7
CDR3: CASTMGVGPYEQYF

V: TRBV20-1
J: TRBJ1-2
CDR3: CSAFQTDNYGYTF

V: TRBV10-3
J: TRBJ1-1
CDR3: CARRQSMNTEAFF

V: TRBV27
J: TRBJ1-6
CDR3: CASTRGQGRWPLHF

V: TRBV21-1
J: TRBJ2-4
CDR3: CASSTRDRAITKNIQYF